This is a list of T cell receptor beta chains from one sample in a study of cytomegalovirus exposure and HLA in healthy donors. Here immunoSEQ multiplex PCR was the method, and the copy in TCRdb shows in-frame clones only, minus some. The sample contains under 200,000 clones, roughly 80% of which appear only once. The sequenced sample was PBMCs. The receptors were gathered from a woman aged 40-49 years in good health and CMV-seropositive. CDR3s leave out the opening cysteine and the closing phenylalanine or tryptophan. Fields, in order: CDR3 length, V gene, CDR3 protein.

>11|TRBV9
ASSVGGGETQY
>13|TRBV29-1
SVDGTGGAGDEQY
>14|TRBV19
ASSQRKTGLDEKLF
>12|TRBV4-1
ASSYSDSNTEAF
>13|TRBV27
ASRSRGATNEKLF
>15|TRBV5-1
ASTGTGNPSGEDGYT
>12|TRBV5-8
ASSSVTFLVKEF
>13|TRBV6-5
ASRGLAGGNNEQF
>13|TRBV19
ASSNRATRGTEAF
>10|TRBV7-9
ASSPIGGGQY
>13|TRBV6-6
ASTPKREIPYEQY
>14|TRBV11-2
ASSPDRGLITDTQY
>13|TRBV7-9
ASSPRGQIPPEQY
>14|TRBV27
ASSLKPSSYNSPLH
>13|TRBV15
ATSRGQGSGNTIY
>14|TRBV15
ATSRKGQSYNSPLH
>13|TRBV6-5
ASSYVAGGPNEQF
>17|TRBV2
ASRETGSSSYRKNYGYT
>12|TRBV5-1
ASSFSGGGEKLF
>14|TRBV6-6
ASRNPKTGNVETQY
>12|TRBV19
ASSIVVQAYEQY
>11|TRBV18
ASSLADSYEQY
>9|TRBV29-1
SVEFGDTQY
>9|TRBV28
ASSLSRRLF
>13|TRBV15
ATSRDRDRVHEQF
>14|TRBV5-4
ASSQGGRGLGETQY
>11|TRBV28
ASSQSGRQPQH
>16|TRBV15
ATSRVGTSGVSYNEQF
>13|TRBV28
ASSLSDRGRDTQY
>10|TRBV7-9
SSSLMSTEAF
>9|TRBV28
ASSLGALFN
>12|TRBV6-1
ASSEAVWSDGYT
>13|TRBV4-3
ASSQDARGFYEQY
>14|TRBV6-1
ASSGARGYSNQPQH
>13|TRBV9
ASSVGGTGVYEQY
>15|TRBV7-2
ASSLETSGAGGGELF
>14|TRBV6-1
ASSGQQGSGNQPQH
>13|TRBV7-3
ASSLGAGYVGELF
>10|TRBV28
ASSDSTDTQY
>10|TRBV6-5
ASSYPSYEQY
>12|TRBV28
ASSPTGVPYEQY
>12|TRBV6-6
ASITSGRDNEQF
>16|TRBV5-4
ASSYSGLAGNSVGELF
>16|TRBV28
ASSIIKRGLADSYEQY
>14|TRBV13
ASSPGTDPTWNEQF